This T cell receptor (beta chain) was sequenced for a study of neurological immune-mediated disorders. Overall study results and limits: No CDR3 amino acid sequences recurred among expanded clones across subjects, suggesting private repertoires in all groups. It was HTLV-1-associated myelopathy that showed the most TCR clonal expansion, while multiple sclerosis showed the least, falling below healthy controls.

This clonotype is medium-sized (0.01 to 0.1%) within its sample. No antigen is known for it. The unsorted libraries were produced from 2 million PBMCs held at -80 C. Per the germline V gene, CDR1 is ENHRY and CDR2 is SYGVKD. The V end lost 5 bases, the J end lost 0 bases, and 19 bases lay between the germline ends. This CDR3 spans 17 amino acids. cDNA was made by 5'RACE with 10-nucleotide random UMIs. TCRdb re-called the 5' RACE reads with MiXCR, one entry per CDR3 protein. Here the sample spans tens of thousands of distinct CDR3 sequences, roughly 10% being singletons. The chain employs TRBV10-3 and TRBJ1-1; tentative D call: TRBD1 (5 bases). The sequencing sample was made of PBMCs. The TCR originated in an older woman with HTLV-1-associated myelopathy (HAM/TSP). CDR3 DNA: TGTGCCATCAGTTCCCCCCTCCGACAGAACATGAACACTGAAGCTTTCTTT. This encodes CAISSPLRQNMNTEAFF.